One and the same sample provided the 23 T cell receptor beta chains below, sequenced in a study of cytomegalovirus exposure and HLA in healthy donors. PCR involved 60 Vbeta and 13 Jbeta primers. Produced via immunoSEQ multiplex PCR; TCRdb's table is partial and in-frame only. The repertoire includes roughly 130,000 clones, 65% to 75% of them detected once, and 6.6% sits in the top ten. Sequenced sample: PBMCs. Source of these receptors: a man aged 35-49 years in good health and CMV-seropositive.

This clone was seen more than once but under ten times. The chain links TRBV7-9 to TRBJ1-1, with D perhaps TRBD1 (6 bases). CDR1 SEHNR and CDR2 FQNEAQ come from the germline V gene (reference sequence). The V and J ends lost 2 bases and 4 bases respectively, with 11 bases between them. The CDR3 contains 14 residues. CDR3 loop: CASSLPGVPTEAFF. DNA for the CDR3: TGTGCCAGCAGCTTACCAGGGGTGCCCACTGAAGCTTTCTTT.

This clone was counted only a few times. This rearrangement joins TRBV5-5 to TRBJ1-4; a weak D match, TRBD1 (6 bases). The V gene's germline CDR1 is SGHKS and CDR2 YYEKEE (reference sequence). The CDR3 extends over 15 amino acids. Deletions cut 0 bases from V and 5 bases from J, with 11 bases between. CDR3: CASSLGGQNNEKLFF. For the CDR3, the DNA is TGTGCCAGCAGCTTGGGGGGGCAGAACAATGAAAAACTGTTTTTT.

The CDR3 sequence is CASSLEAAGPNTEAFF. The CDR3 DNA is TGCGCCAGCAGCTTGGAGGCGGCGGGACCGAACACTGAAGCTTTCTTT. The chain recombines TRBV5-1 with TRBJ1-1, with D possibly TRBD1 on 5 matching bases. V was clipped by 0 bases and J by 1 base, with 13 bases between them. The CDR3 loop spans 16 amino acids. Looked up from germline, CDR1 is SGHRS and CDR2 is YFSETQ.

The sample holds one count of this clone. One end of the junction fails to match germline, which may point to a read error. The sample has other DNA sequences that encode this CDR3 too. The V call is TRBV7-2, the J call TRBJ1-4; weak D call: TRBD1 (5 bases). Germline CDR1 reads SGHTA; CDR2 reads FQGNSA. This CDR3 comprises 15 residues. The CDR3, as DNA: TGTGCCAGCAGCTTAGAAGGCCCCGGGGGTGAAAAACTGTTCTTT. It encodes CASSLEGPGGEKLFF.

The chain carries TRBV6-6 and TRBJ2-5; perhaps TRBD1 as D (5 bases). The germline V gene encodes CDR1 MNHNY and CDR2 SVGAGI (reference sequence). V shed 2 bases and J shed 7 bases, with 11 bases lying between them. This CDR3 comprises 13 residues. The CDR3 sequence is CASSYVLGATQYF. The CDR3 DNA sequence: TGTGCCAGCAGTTACGTCCTTGGGGCGACCCAGTACTTC.

The gene calls are TRBV5-1 and TRBJ2-3; D is uncertain. CDR3 size: 15 residues. V lost 0 bases to trimming and J lost 5 bases, with 13 bases between them. Germline-derived CDR1 and CDR2 are SGHRS and YFSETQ. The CDR3 region has the DNA TGCGCCAGCAGCTTGGAACCCTATGGTAAAGATACGCAGTATTTT. It is translated as CASSLEPYGKDTQYF.

The genes are TRBV7-9 and TRBJ1-1; TRBD1 is a possible D gene (5 bases). The CDR3 covers 14 residues. Trimming took off 4 bases at V and 1 base at J, with 10 bases between the two ends. Germline CDR1 SEHNR, CDR2 FQNEAQ (reference sequence). This CDR3 reads CASSWQGRNTEAFF. In DNA form, the CDR3 reads TGTGCCAGCAGCTGGCAGGGCCGGAACACTGAAGCTTTCTTT. Using reference TRBV7-9 and TRBJ1-1 for the parts outside the CDR3, the full variable domain is DTGVSQNPRHKITKRGQNVTFRCDPISEHNRLYWYRQTLGQGPEFLTYFQNEAQLEKSRLLSDRFSAERPKGSFSTLEIQRTEQGDSAMYLCASSWQGRNTEAFFGQGTRLTVV.

This clone was observed once. The V gene is TRBV10-1, the J gene TRBJ2-5, with 10 bases fitting TRBD1. Germline CDR1 reads WNHNN; CDR2 reads SYGVQD (reference sequence). The length of the CDR3 is 13 residues. V shed 8 bases, J shed 5 bases, and the junction held 5 bases outside the gene matches. The CDR3 DNA follows: TGCGCCAGCGGGGACAGGGGAGCGGAGACCCAGTACTTC. Translation: CASGDRGAETQYF.

This chain connects TRBV28 to TRBJ1-2, with D tentatively TRBD1 (6 bases). The CDR3 length is 15 residues. Trimming removed 7 bases from V and 4 bases from J, with 19 bases in between. CDR1 MDHEN and CDR2 SYDVKM come from the germline V gene. The CDR3, as DNA: TGTGCCAGCATCCCCGGGAAGGGGACATTCTATGGCTACACCTTC. Translation gives CASIPGKGTFYGYTF.

The V call is TRBV7-8, the J call TRBJ1-2; D unclear. The CDR3 contains 13 residues. V was shortened by 3 bases and J by 2 bases, with 7 bases between the two germline ends. Germline-derived CDR1 and CDR2 are SGHVS and FQNEAQ. The CDR3 here is CASSLRQNYGYTF. The DNA for the CDR3 is TGTGCCAGCAGCTTGAGACAAAACTATGGCTACACCTTC.

The chain recombines TRBV5-6 with TRBJ2-5; 7 bases map to TRBD2. The V segment lost 4 bases and the J segment 5 bases; nucleotides outside the gene matches: 8. This CDR3 has 14 amino acids. Germline V gives CDR1 SGHDT, CDR2 YYEEEE. The CDR3 nucleotides read TGTGCCAGCAGCCCCCCGGGGGGTTGGGAGACCCAGTACTTC. Protein sequence: CASSPPGGWETQYF.

The chain joins TRBV4-1 to TRBJ2-1; 12 nucleotides line up with TRBD2. This CDR3 contains 18 residues. Germline V CDR1 and CDR2: MGHRA, YSYEKL. The junction had 8 bases not matched to a gene; V was cut back by 0 bases and J by 5 bases. CDR3 in DNA: TGCGCCAGCAGCCAAGAACCAGACGGGACTAGCGGGCACAATGAGCAGTTCTTC. Amino acids: CASSQEPDGTSGHNEQFF.

The J gene is TRBJ2-7, the V gene TRBV5-6; 9 nucleotides line up with TRBD1. Germline trimming cut 7 bases from V and 5 bases from J; bases unmatched to any gene: 10. The CDR3 runs to 14 residues. The germline V gene encodes CDR1 SGHDT and CDR2 YYEEEE. CDR3 protein: CASGNSGQGNEQYF. In DNA, the CDR3 is TGTGCCAGCGGGAATTCGGGACAGGGTAACGAGCAGTACTTC.

This rearrangement joins TRBV28 to TRBJ2-3, with 11 bases matching TRBD1. This CDR3 has 14 amino acids. V shed 6 bases and J 6 bases; nucleotides not matched to a gene: 5. CDR1 and CDR2 (germline): MDHEN, SYDVKM. The CDR3 sequence: CASSRTGGKDTQYF. CDR3 sequence (DNA): TGTGCCAGCAGCAGGACAGGGGGCAAGGATACGCAGTATTTT. Full variable domain (missing parts from reference TRBV28 and TRBJ2-3): DVKVTQSSRYLVKRTGEKVFLECVQDMDHENMFWYRQDPGLGLRLIYFSYDVKMKEKGDIPEGYSVSREKKERFSLILESASTNQTSMYLCASSRTGGKDTQYFGPGTRLTVL.

The chain couples TRBV27 to TRBJ2-2, with D hard to call. Trimming shortened V by 4 bases and J by 6 bases, and 9 bases separated the two germline ends. This CDR3 region has 13 residues. Germline V gives CDR1 MNHEY, CDR2 SMNVEV (reference sequence). The CDR3 DNA reads TGTGCCAGCAGTTCAGTTATGGCCGGGGAGCTGTTTTTT. Amino acids: CASSSVMAGELFF.

The V gene is TRBV29-1, the J gene TRBJ2-3; D is undetermined. Germline V gene lookup returns CDR1 SQVTM and CDR2 ANQGSEA. V lost 5 bases, J lost 3 bases, and 6 bases lay in between. CDR3 length: 11 amino acids. DNA of the CDR3: TGCAGCGTTACACGAACAGATACGCAGTATTTT. Its translation: CSVTRTDTQYF.

V is TRBV2 and J is TRBJ2-6; 8 bases map to TRBD1. Unmatched junction bases numbered 14, after V lost 10 bases and J lost 0 bases. Germline CDR1 is SNHLY and CDR2 is FYNNEI. CDR3 size: 18 residues. CDR3 amino acids: CATPTTGQAVSGANVLTF. The CDR3 DNA is TGTGCCACACCGACCACGGGACAGGCAGTCTCTGGGGCCAACGTCCTGACTTTC.

A few counts support this clone. The rearrangement uses TRBV5-6 and TRBJ1-2; D remains unclear. Trimming took 1 base from V and 7 from J, leaving 17 bases between them. Looked up from germline, CDR1 is SGHDT and CDR2 is YYEEEE. The length of the CDR3 is 15 residues. The CDR3 DNA follows: TGTGCCAGCAGCTTGCAGGCACAGAAGTCGAGTGGCTACACCTTC. It specifies CASSLQAQKSSGYTF.

J is TRBJ1-1 and V is TRBV5-6; TRBD1 aligns across 8 bases. V trimming: 0 bases; J trimming: 10 bases; junction bases outside the gene matches: 8. Germline V gene data show CDR1 as SGHDT and CDR2 as YYEEEE. This CDR3 is 14 amino acids long. The CDR3 loop reads CASSLALDRVGAFF. In DNA form, the CDR3 reads TGTGCCAGCAGCTTGGCCTTGGACAGGGTGGGAGCTTTCTTT.

Details on this clone: A read error may account for a junction end that differs from germline. J is TRBJ2-7 and V is TRBV7-9, with 13 bases lining up with TRBD2. CDR1 SEHNR and CDR2 FQNEAQ come from the germline V gene (reference sequence). The CDR3 covers 17 residues. The CDR3 DNA reads TGTTCCAGCAGCTTAGCGCCGGGACTAGCGGGATCCTACGAGCAGTACTTC. Translation gives CSSSLAPGLAGSYEQYF. The entire variable domain, with the rest obtained from reference TRBV7-9 and TRBJ2-7, is as follows: DTGVSQNPRHKITKRGQNVTFRCDPISEHNRLYWYRQTLGQGPEFLTYFQNEAQLEKSRLLSDRFSAERPKGSFSTLEIQRTEQGDSAMYLCSSSLAPGLAGSYEQYFGPGTRLTVT.

To note about this clone: One end of the junction varies from germline; a read error may be responsible. This sequence joins TRBV7-9 and TRBJ2-7; perhaps TRBD1 as D (6 bases). Per germline, CDR1 SEHNR and CDR2 FQNEAQ (reference sequence). The CDR3 covers 12 residues. The CDR3 DNA reads TGTTCCAGCAGTCGACAGGTCCGAGAGCAGTACTTC. Its translation: CSSSRQVREQYF. The full variable domain, completed using reference TRBV7-9 and TRBJ2-7, is DTGVSQNPRHKITKRGQNVTFRCDPISEHNRLYWYRQTLGQGPEFLTYFQNEAQLEKSRLLSDRFSAERPKGSFSTLEIQRTEQGDSAMYLCSSSRQVREQYFGPGTRLTVT.

The table lists this clone with a count of one. The chain uses TRBV5-6 and TRBJ2-3; 9 nucleotides line up with TRBD2. V lost 2 bases to trimming and J lost 1 base; unmatched junction nucleotides: 8. From germline, CDR1 is SGHDT and CDR2 YYEEEE. The CDR3 extends over 17 amino acids. The chain's CDR3 is CASSFDISGGRTDTQYF. CDR3 in DNA: TGTGCCAGCAGCTTCGATATTAGCGGGGGACGCACAGATACGCAGTATTTT.

The J gene is TRBJ1-5, the V gene TRBV6-1, with 10 bases aligning to TRBD1. The germline gives CDR1 MNHNS, CDR2 SASEGT. The J segment lost 7 bases and the V segment lost 8 bases, leaving 8 bases of the junction unmatched. This CDR3 is 14 amino acids long. The CDR3 is CASLRQGAAQPQHF. In DNA form, the CDR3 reads TGTGCCAGCCTTCGACAGGGGGCGGCACAGCCCCAGCATTTT.